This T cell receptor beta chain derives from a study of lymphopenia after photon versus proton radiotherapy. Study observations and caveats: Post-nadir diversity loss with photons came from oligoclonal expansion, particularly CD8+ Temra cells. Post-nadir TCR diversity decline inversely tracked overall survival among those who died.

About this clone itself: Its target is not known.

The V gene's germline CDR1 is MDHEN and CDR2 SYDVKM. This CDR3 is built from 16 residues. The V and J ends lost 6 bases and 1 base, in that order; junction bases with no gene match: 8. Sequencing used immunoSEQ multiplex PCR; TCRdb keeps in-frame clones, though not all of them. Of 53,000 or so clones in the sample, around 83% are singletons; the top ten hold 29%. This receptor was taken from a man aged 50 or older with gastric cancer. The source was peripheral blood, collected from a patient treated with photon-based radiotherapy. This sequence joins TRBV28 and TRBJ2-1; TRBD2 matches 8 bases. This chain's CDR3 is CASSPTSGPSYNEQFF. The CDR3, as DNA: TGTGCCAGCAGCCCAACTAGCGGCCCGTCCTACAATGAGCAGTTCTTC.